The 5 T cell receptor beta chains reported below all come from one sample, sequenced in a study of blood T cell repertoires in COVID-19. Profiled with immunoSEQ multiplex PCR; TCRdb holds only in-frame clones, not every one. The sample lists about 490,000 clones, over 75% seen once, with 3% to 4% in the top ten. The material sequenced was peripheral blood. These receptors came from a human donor in a cohort sampled during active COVID-19.

CDR3 loop: CASSPGSWGDEQFF. CDR3 nucleotides: TGTGCCAGCAGCCCCGGGTCTTGGGGCGATGAGCAGTTCTTC. V gene TRBV5-4 combines with J gene TRBJ2-1; the D gene is possibly TRBD1 (5 bases). The CDR3 runs to 14 residues. Trimming stripped 4 bases from V and 8 bases from J, with 16 bases between. Germline lookup yields CDR1 SGHNT and CDR2 YYREEE (reference sequence).

V usage is TRBV6-5 and J usage is TRBJ2-3, with 7 bases matching TRBD2. Germline CDR1 is MNHEY and CDR2 is SVGAGI. The V and J ends lost 7 bases and 3 bases, in that order; junction bases with no gene match: 1. This CDR3 comprises 12 residues. The CDR3 protein is CASKRGTDTQYF. For the CDR3, the DNA is TGTGCCAGCAAGCGGGGTACAGATACGCAGTATTTT.

V gene TRBV7-3 combines with J gene TRBJ2-1; TRBD1 agrees at 7 bases. The CDR3 sequence is 14 residues long. Looked up from germline, CDR1 is SGHTA and CDR2 is FQGTGA. The trim removed 5 bases at V and 7 bases at J, leaving 8 bases unmatched. DNA of the CDR3: TGTGCCAGCAGCCCAAACAGGGGATATAATGAGCAGTTCTTC. Its protein product is CASSPNRGYNEQFF.

This chain connects TRBV30 to TRBJ2-3, with TRBD2 matching 7 bases. Trimming at V came to 4 bases and at J to 8 bases, leaving 12 bases not matched to a gene. Germline-derived CDR1 and CDR2 are GTSNPN and SVGIG (reference sequence). CDR3 length: 14 residues. For the CDR3, the DNA is TGTGCCTGGATCGGCGGGAGCGCGGGCAGTACGCAGTATTTT. Protein sequence: CAWIGGSAGSTQYF.

This chain connects TRBV27 to TRBJ2-2; a possible D gene is TRBD1 (5 bases). The germline V and J ends were trimmed by 6 bases and 7 bases, with 12 bases remaining between them. Germline V CDR1 and CDR2: MNHEY, SMNVEV (reference sequence). There are 13 residues in the CDR3. The CDR3 DNA reads as TGTGCCAGCAGACGACAGATCGTCGGGGAGCTGTTTTTT. Protein: CASRRQIVGELFF.